Sequencing of this TCR beta chain was carried out in a study of PD-1 blockade in classical Hodgkin lymphoma. Study details: Patients received nivolumab 3 mg/kg intravenously every 2 weeks.

No patient escaped relapse after autologous stem cell transplantation, and brentuximab vedotin exposure varied. Trimming removed 5 bases at V and 1 base at J, with 13 bases between. The length of the CDR3 is 15 residues. The germline CDR1 and CDR2 sequences are SSHAT and FNYEAQ (reference sequence). For this clone: Its specificity is not known.

Study findings and constraints: Complete responders showed a baseline diversity that resembled the diversity of newly diagnosed patients. Nivolumab initiated under 1 year post-ASCT led to patient exclusion. Reports described newly diagnosed patients as having lower baseline TCR diversity than healthy donors.

The repertoire was sequenced with immunoSEQ multiplex PCR; TCRdb's copy has only in-frame clones and lacks some. The sample has about 15,000 clones; approximately 88% are singletons. The J gene is TRBJ2-3, the V gene TRBV7-7, with D maybe TRBD2 (5 bases). The receptor comes from a human donor with classical Hodgkin lymphoma. This sample comprised peripheral blood mononuclear cells (PBMCs), obtained before the second cycle of nivolumab. The CDR3 spells CASSEAGLGTDTQYF. The DNA of the CDR3 is TGTGCCAGCAGCGAGGCGGGCCTCGGCACAGATACGCAGTATTTT.